Shown below are 19 T cell receptor beta chains from a single sample sequenced in a study of cytomegalovirus exposure and HLA in healthy donors. Researchers ran the PCR with 60 Vbeta and 13 Jbeta primers. TCRdb's table, derived via immunoSEQ multiplex PCR, lists solely in-frame clones and lacks some. The profile shows tens of thousands of clones, over 55% of them singletons. The specimen sequenced was PBMCs. These receptors came from a woman aged 25 to 45 in good health and CMV-seronegative.

V is TRBV27 and J is TRBJ1-2, with 8 bases aligning to TRBD1. Unmatched junction bases numbered 4, after V lost 6 bases and J lost 4 bases. This CDR3 comprises 13 residues. Germline-derived CDR1 and CDR2 are MNHEY and SMNVEV (reference sequence). CDR3 residues: CASRRQGLYGYTF. In DNA form, the CDR3 reads TGTGCCAGCAGACGACAGGGGCTCTATGGCTACACCTTC.

This chain uses TRBV6-4 with TRBJ1-4; tentative D call: TRBD1 (5 bases). Per the germline V gene, CDR1 is MRHNA and CDR2 is SNTAGT. CDR3 length equals 18 residues. V was trimmed by 0 bases and J by 3 bases, leaving 17 bases between them. The CDR3 DNA sequence: TGTGCCAGCAGTGACTCGCTAAGTCAGGGTACGGCTAATGAAAAACTGTTTTTT. Residues: CASSDSLSQGTANEKLFF.

This clone appeared a few times. The chain joins TRBV5-6 to TRBJ1-1, with TRBD1 identical over 8 bases. J lost 4 bases, V lost 0 bases, and 11 bases had no gene match. This CDR3 has 17 residues. From germline, CDR1 is SGHDT and CDR2 YYEEEE. The chain's CDR3 is CASSLAAGGASSTEAFF. The CDR3 DNA is TGTGCCAGCAGCTTGGCGGCAGGGGGCGCCTCGTCCACTGAAGCTTTCTTT.

Concerning this clone: The junction and the germline gene differ at one end; a read error may be behind it. The genes are TRBV7-9 and TRBJ1-1, with D maybe TRBD1 (6 bases). This CDR3 contains 12 residues. Germline assignment: CDR1 SEHNR and CDR2 FQNEAQ (reference sequence). The CDR3 DNA is TGTTCCAGCAGCATGAGGACAGAAAGAGCTTTCTTT. Translating it yields CSSSMRTERAFF. Together with reference TRBV7-9 and TRBJ1-1, the CDR3 gives the full variable domain: DTGVSQNPRHKITKRGQNVTFRCDPISEHNRLYWYRQTLGQGPEFLTYFQNEAQLEKSRLLSDRFSAERPKGSFSTLEIQRTEQGDSAMYLCSSSMRTERAFFGQGTRLTVV.

The table lists this clone with a count of one. The chain uses TRBV6-5 and TRBJ2-1; 15 nucleotides agree with TRBD2. V dropped 8 bases and J dropped 4; count of bases not matched to a gene: 3. Germline loops: CDR1 MNHEY, CDR2 SVGAGI. The CDR3 runs 15 residues. Here the CDR3 reads CASGGTSGRYNEQFF. As DNA, the CDR3 is TGTGCCAGCGGCGGGACTAGCGGGAGGTACAATGAGCAGTTCTTC.

DNA for the CDR3: TGTGCCAGCAGCCTACAGGGCCCCTATGGCTACACCTTC. This sequence encodes CASSLQGPYGYTF. The chain joins TRBV7-9 to TRBJ1-2; weak D call: TRBD1 (6 bases). CDR3 length: 13 amino acids. The germline CDR1 and CDR2 sequences are SEHNR and FQNEAQ (reference sequence). V was shortened by 5 bases and J by 4 bases, with 11 bases between the two germline ends.

This sequence joins TRBV4-3 and TRBJ2-1; D may be TRBD2 (6 bases). The CDR3 is 15 amino acids. The V end lost 1 base, the J end lost 9 bases, and 16 bases lay between the germline ends. Germline CDR1 is LGHNA and CDR2 is YSLEER. The CDR3 DNA reads as TGCGCCAGCAGCCAAGGGGCTAGCGTCCGTGGTGAGCAGTTCTTC. Amino acid sequence: CASSQGASVRGEQFF.

The chain links TRBV4-1 to TRBJ1-4; no definite D call. The V end lost 3 bases, the J end lost 8 bases, and 13 bases lay between the germline ends. The CDR3 spans 14 residues. CDR1 and CDR2 from the germline V gene are MGHRA and YSYEKL. The CDR3 reads CASSQSGGREKLFF. The CDR3 bases are TGCGCCAGCAGCCAGTCAGGAGGACGCGAAAAACTGTTTTTT.

V is TRBV2 and J is TRBJ2-7, with TRBD2 identical over 8 bases. Unmatched junction bases numbered 9, after V lost 7 bases and J lost 1 base. The CDR3 totals 15 residues. The germline gives CDR1 SNHLY, CDR2 FYNNEI. This CDR3 is CASTPGRALSYEQYF. The CDR3 region has the DNA TGTGCCAGCACTCCCGGGAGGGCATTATCCTACGAGCAGTACTTC.

The V call is TRBV6-5, the J call TRBJ2-2; a possible D gene is TRBD1 (5 bases). Germline V gives CDR1 MNHEY, CDR2 SVGAGI. The ends were cut back, 8 bases at V and 1 base at J, with 8 bases in the middle. The CDR3 runs 13 residues. The CDR3 DNA reads as TGTGCCAGCCGACAGAAGAACACCGGGGAGCTGTTTTTT. This codes for CASRQKNTGELFF.

This clone was picked up a small number of times. The rearrangement joins TRBV27 to TRBJ2-7, with 7 positions matching TRBD1. Trimming removed 5 bases from V and 11 bases from J; junction bases left unmatched: 6. Germline CDR1 and CDR2: MNHEY and SMNVEV (reference sequence). This CDR3 is built from 11 residues. The DNA for the CDR3 is TGTGCCAGCAGTAAAGGGACAGCTAAGTACTTC. Protein sequence: CASSKGTAKYF.

The J gene is TRBJ2-3, the V gene TRBV6-4, with 8 bases identical to TRBD1. CDR3 size: 15 residues. The J segment lost 5 bases and the V segment lost 5 bases, leaving 9 bases of the junction unmatched. The germline V gene encodes CDR1 MRHNA and CDR2 SNTAGT. The CDR3 coding sequence is TGTGCCAGCAGTCCCGGACAGGGATCGGTAGATACGCAGTATTTT. Translation: CASSPGQGSVDTQYF.

The chain recombines TRBV4-1 with TRBJ2-1; D is unresolved. The V end was cut by 1 base, the J end by 0 bases, with 13 bases between. Germline V gene sequence: CDR1 MGHRA, CDR2 YSYEKL. This CDR3 comprises 17 residues. The CDR3 DNA reads as TGCGCCAGCAGCCAAGGAGCAGACACCGACTCCTACAATGAGCAGTTCTTC. Its translation: CASSQGADTDSYNEQFF.

V and J are TRBV2 and TRBJ1-5; perhaps TRBD1 as D (6 bases). Germline V lookup: CDR1 SNHLY, CDR2 FYNNEI. There are 13 residues in the CDR3. V gave up 7 bases and J gave up 4 bases, with 11 bases separating them. The CDR3 DNA reads TGTGCCAGCACTCGGACAGAGAATCAGCCCCAGCATTTT. The encoded protein is CASTRTENQPQHF.

The chain joins TRBV13 to TRBJ2-7, with 7 positions matching TRBD1. The CDR3 covers 15 residues. The trim removed 4 bases at V and 0 bases at J, leaving 6 bases unmatched. Germline assignment: CDR1 PRHDT and CDR2 FYEKMQ (reference sequence). DNA of the CDR3: TGTGCCAGCAGCTCCGGGACAGTCCTCTCCTACGAGCAGTACTTC. It specifies CASSSGTVLSYEQYF. Full variable domain (outside the CDR3, taken from reference TRBV13 and TRBJ2-7): AAGVIQSPRHLIKEKRETATLKCYPIPRHDTVYWYQQGPGQDPQFLISFYEKMQSDKGSIPDRFSAQQFSDYHSELNMSSLELGDSALYFCASSSGTVLSYEQYFGPGTRLTVT.

This sequence joins TRBV12-2 and TRBJ1-5; the table's D call, TRBD1, was not checked against the DNA. TRBV12-2 is assigned pseudogene status. The CDR3 spans 12 residues. The CDR3 nucleotides read TGTGCAAGTCGCCTGATCGGGGACAGCGGTCATTTT. It specifies CASRLIGDSGHF.

V is TRBV6-1 and J is TRBJ1-5; 8 bases align to TRBD1. The CDR3 has 14 residues. V lost 6 bases to trimming and J lost 7 bases; unmatched junction nucleotides: 8. The V gene's germline CDR1 is MNHNS and CDR2 SASEGT. Here the CDR3 DNA reads TGTGCCAGCAGCCGACAGGGGATCAACCAGCCCCAGCATTTT. Translation gives CASSRQGINQPQHF.

The chain uses TRBV9 and TRBJ1-1, with TRBD1 matching over 7 bases. This CDR3 contains 14 residues. Germline lookup yields CDR1 SGDLS and CDR2 YYNGEE. The V segment lost 4 bases and the J segment 3 bases; nucleotides outside the gene matches: 6. CDR3 sequence reads: CASSPGTVYTEAFF. As DNA, the CDR3 is TGTGCCAGCAGCCCCGGGACAGTCTACACTGAAGCTTTCTTT.

This chain links TRBV18 with TRBJ1-1, with D possibly being TRBD1 (5 bases). This CDR3 is built from 13 residues. Germline V gene sequence: CDR1 KGHSH, CDR2 LQKENI. Trimming removed 9 bases from V and 6 bases from J, with 17 bases in between. CDR3 coding DNA: TGTGCCAGTTGCGGGGGGGGATTCGCTGAAGCTTTCTTT. Its protein product is CASCGGGFAEAFF.